What follows are 11 T cell receptor beta chains derived from one specimen sequenced in a study of regulatory T cells in long-lasting Graves disease. In building TCR beta libraries, iRepertoire HTBI primers were used together with Arm-PCR of CDR3 regions. A single record per CDR3 protein comes from TCRdb applying MiXCR to the multiplex PCR reads. The sample contains 300,000 to 350,000 distinct CDR3 sequences, roughly 21% of which appear only once. Sample time point: persistent/refractory GD, antithyroid drugs over 5 years with positive TRAb. Making the TCR library involved RNA that had been extracted from PBMCs. Sequences were derived from peripheral blood mononuclear cells (PBMCs), sampled when the disease was refractory, from a patient treated with antithyroid drugs. These receptors were obtained from a female donor with Graves disease.

J is TRBJ1-2 and V is TRBV28, with D maybe TRBD1 (5 bases). Germline V gene data show CDR1 as MDHEN and CDR2 as SYDVKM. Between the trimmed V and J ends, which lost 4 bases and 5 bases, there was a span of 11 bases. CDR3 length: 13 amino acids. DNA of the CDR3: TGTGCCAGCAGTTCGACAGACCTTTATGGCTACACCTTC. Protein product: CASSSTDLYGYTF.

This clonotype was counted only a few times. The chain recombines TRBV7-2 with TRBJ2-1; D assignment may be TRBD1 or TRBD2 (5 bases each). This CDR3 contains 14 residues. Germline V lookup: CDR1 SGHTA, CDR2 FQGNSA. Trimming removed 2 bases from V and 8 bases from J, with 13 bases in between. CDR3 region: CASSLNGGSHEQFF. CDR3 in DNA: TGTGCCAGCAGCTTAAATGGGGGATCCCATGAGCAGTTCTTC. Full variable domain (rest looked up from reference TRBV7-2 and TRBJ2-1): GAGVSQSPSNKVTEKGKDVELRCDPISGHTALYWYRQSLGQGLEFLIYFQGNSAPDKSGLPSDRFSAERTGGSVSTLTIQRTQQEDSAVYLCASSLNGGSHEQFFGPGTRLTVL.

The chain joins TRBV4-1 to TRBJ1-2, with 8 bases aligning to TRBD1. CDR1 is MGHRA, CDR2 YSYEKL, per germline. CDR3 length: 15 amino acids. V lost 4 bases to trimming and J lost 7 bases; unmatched junction nucleotides: 11. The CDR3 DNA is TGCGCCAGCAGCCCTGGACTGACAGGGGTGTCTGGCTACACCTTC. It yields the protein CASSPGLTGVSGYTF.

This chain joins TRBV6-2 or TRBV6-3 and TRBJ2-2; D tentatively reads TRBD1 or TRBD2 (5 bases each). Trimming pared 7 bases from V and 4 bases from J, leaving 16 bases between. The CDR3 is made up of 15 amino acids. CDR1 and CDR2 from the germline V gene are MNHEY and SVGEGT. This CDR3 reads CASTGDRPTTGELFF. In nucleotides, the CDR3 is TGTGCCAGCACCGGGGACCGACCTACCACCGGGGAGCTGTTTTTT.

A few counts support this clonotype. The chain is built from TRBV28 and TRBJ2-2, with 11 bases aligning to TRBD2. The CDR3 spans 18 residues. The germline V gene encodes CDR1 MDHEN and CDR2 SYDVKM. Unmatched junction bases numbered 5, after V lost 1 base and J lost 1 base. CDR3 protein: CASSLSALAGGNTGELFF. The CDR3 region has the DNA TGTGCCAGCAGTTTATCGGCCCTAGCGGGAGGGAACACCGGGGAGCTGTTTTTT.

The rearrangement uses TRBV7-9 and TRBJ1-2, with D possibly TRBD1 on 6 matching bases. The CDR3 extends over 14 amino acids. CDR1 is SEHNR and CDR2 is FQNEAQ in the germline V gene (reference sequence). The V gene lost 1 base and the J gene lost 8 bases, with 14 bases spanning the gap. The CDR3 DNA reads as TGTGCCAGCAGCTTAGAAGTAACAGGGCGAGGCTACACCTTC. It specifies CASSLEVTGRGYTF. Complete variable domain (other parts from reference TRBV7-9 and TRBJ1-2): DTGVSQNPRHKITKRGQNVTFRCDPISEHNRLYWYRQTLGQGPEFLTYFQNEAQLEKSRLLSDRFSAERPKGSFSTLEIQRTEQGDSAMYLCASSLEVTGRGYTFGSGTRLTVV.

This clonotype was counted a few times. The genes are TRBV11-2 and TRBJ2-1; D gene unclear. The V and J ends lost 6 bases and 6 bases respectively, with 9 bases between them. The CDR3 totals 12 residues. Germline CDR1 SGHAT, CDR2 FQNNGV. CDR3 residues: CASSISGNEQFF. CDR3 DNA: TGTGCCAGCAGTATTTCTGGCAATGAGCAGTTCTTC.

This chain links TRBV5-6 with TRBJ2-4; TRBD2 aligns across 10 bases. Germline CDR1 SGHDT, CDR2 YYEEEE. V gave up 1 base and J gave up 13 bases; unmatched junction bases: 5. The CDR3 covers 13 residues. In DNA form, the CDR3 reads TGTGCCAGCAGCTTGTCTAGCGGGGGTGCGCAGTACTTC. Encoded protein: CASSLSSGGAQYF.

This clonotype was observed many times. The genes are TRBV5-1 and TRBJ2-6; D may be TRBD1 or TRBD2 (6 bases each). Between the trimmed V and J ends, which lost 4 bases and 0 bases, there was a span of 14 bases. The CDR3 covers 17 residues. The germline CDR1 and CDR2 sequences are SGHRS and YFSETQ. This CDR3 reads CASSRGPTRSGANVLTF. CDR3 nucleotides: TGCGCCAGCAGCCGGGGGCCGACCCGCTCTGGGGCCAACGTCCTGACTTTC.

This clonotype was seen ten or more times. This chain connects TRBV12-3 or TRBV12-4 to TRBJ1-5, with D unresolved. The CDR3 spans 13 residues. The V end was cut by 2 bases, the J end by 5 bases, with 7 bases between. CDR3: CASSLLSDQPQHF. In DNA form, the CDR3 reads TGTGCCAGCAGTTTATTATCGGATCAGCCCCAGCATTTT.

The rearrangement uses TRBV9 and TRBJ2-1, with 9 bases lining up with TRBD1. The CDR3 sequence is 18 residues long. Germline assignment: CDR1 SGDLS and CDR2 YYNGEE. The V segment lost 0 bases and the J segment 3 bases; nucleotides outside the gene matches: 10. CDR3 amino acids: CASSVVSGWGQGYNEQFF. In DNA, the CDR3 is TGTGCCAGCAGCGTAGTCTCTGGCTGGGGACAGGGCTACAATGAGCAGTTCTTC.